This T cell receptor beta chain was documented in a study of PD-L1 blockade in urothelial cancer. On the study more broadly: The analyses of blood took place 3 weeks (second dose) and 6 weeks after treatment start. Blood-derived samples held a median 141,255 T cells.

Clones were read by immunoSEQ multiplex PCR, and TCRdb kept only the in-frame ones, dropping some. The table lists approximately 38,000 clones, about 89% of them singletons. Germline values: CDR1 LGHNA, CDR2 YNFKEQ. V was cut by 3 bases and J by 6 bases, with 14 bases left in between. The CDR3 sequence is 15 residues long. The TCR sequence derives from a man aged 55 to 69 with urothelial cancer. Source: PBMCs, taken around atezolizumab (anti-PD-L1) treatment. The chain has TRBV4-2 and TRBJ2-2, with D tentatively TRBD2 (6 bases). The CDR3 sequence: CASSHNRELAGELFF. The CDR3 DNA follows: TGTGCCAGCAGCCACAACCGGGAGTTGGCCGGGGAGCTGTTTTTT.